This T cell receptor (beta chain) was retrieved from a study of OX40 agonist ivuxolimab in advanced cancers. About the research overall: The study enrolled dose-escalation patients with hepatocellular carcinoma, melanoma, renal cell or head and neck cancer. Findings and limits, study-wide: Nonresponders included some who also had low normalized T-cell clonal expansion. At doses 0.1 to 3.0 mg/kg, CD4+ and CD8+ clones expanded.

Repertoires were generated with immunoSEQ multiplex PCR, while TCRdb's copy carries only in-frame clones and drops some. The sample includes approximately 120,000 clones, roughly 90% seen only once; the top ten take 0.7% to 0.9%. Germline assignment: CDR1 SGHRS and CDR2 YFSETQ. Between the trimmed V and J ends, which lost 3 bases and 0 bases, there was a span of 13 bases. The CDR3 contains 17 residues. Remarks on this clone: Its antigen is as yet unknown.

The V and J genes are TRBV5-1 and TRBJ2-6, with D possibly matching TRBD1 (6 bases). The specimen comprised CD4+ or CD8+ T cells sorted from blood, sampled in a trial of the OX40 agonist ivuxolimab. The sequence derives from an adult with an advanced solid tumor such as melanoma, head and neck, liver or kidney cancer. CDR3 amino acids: CASSYGQTNSGANVLTF. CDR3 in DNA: TGCGCCAGCAGCTACGGACAGACAAACTCTGGGGCCAACGTCCTGACTTTC.